This TCR beta chain comes out of a study of T cell responses to AZD1222 COVID-19 vaccine listed by TCRdb under 2021. Regarding the study in general: TCR sequencing was performed for over 230 trial participants, of whom approximately 200 were given two doses of AZD1222 and some 25 were given two doses of MenACWY control vaccine. Trial participants were enrolled by age into subgroups of 18-55, 56-69 and 70-plus years, and around 150, 28 and 57 TCR-sequenced participants, respectively, were included in these subgroups.

A note on this clone: Its recognized antigen is unknown. No base quality information exists; no much larger clone differs at one position.

Here is what the overall study found, with its caveats: CD4 TCRs associated with the vaccine covered the entire spike protein, and the dominant responses were in regions 160-218 and 743-854. Epitopes outside the regions mutated in the B.1.351 and B.1.1.7 variants were reportedly recognized by nearly half of the unique spike-specific TCRs. Conclusions about previously exposed vaccinees are limited because only five to seven AZD1222 recipients were SARS-CoV-2 seropositive at baseline. Spike-specific TCR breadth and depth rose significantly after two AZD1222 doses compared with day 0 and with MenACWY recipients. The 56-69-year group was small, and its depth increase did not reach significance, likely because of low power. Participants were mostly white British and included more females than males, and it was suggested by the authors that clonal diversity may have been underestimated. Because no day 14 peak-response samples were available, the repertoires could be characterized only after the peak T cell response.

The CDR3 regions of human TCRbeta chains were analyzed by immunosequencing. The authors processed their data as follows. Repertoire TCRs were checked for matches against a reference library of SARS-CoV-2-specific TCRs that had been generated using the MIRA antigen-specificity platform. Breadth was defined as the fraction of unique TCRs that were SARS-CoV-2-associated. Depth was defined as the fraction of total T cells that were SARS-CoV-2-associated. Using the MIRA data, each spike-specific TCR was assigned both to the spike region to which the TCR was reactive and to a CD4 or CD8 class. Log10-transformed breadth and depth values were compared by one-way ANOVA with Sidak's multiple comparisons tests. The clones in this table, taken by TCRdb from immuneACCESS, are in-frame only. Not every clone is retained; where verified, under half of the shortfall comes from an unresolved V gene, and the cause of the rest is unknown. V, J and clone size derive from that table, while D and trimming were established from the DNA sequence. A total of 75,000 to 100,000 clones appear in this sample, just over 85% of them only once. The top ten hold over 9% of the sample.

Ends trimmed: V by 3 bases, J by 6 bases; bases unmatched to a gene: 9. Taken from the germline V gene (reference sequence), the CDR1 and CDR2 loops are LNHDA and SQIVND. The CDR3 runs 15 residues from the cysteine to the phenylalanine. The entry retains the CDR3 DNA only, 45 bases that are in frame from base 1. This specimen's time point label, per the study, means: baseline before first vaccination. What the treatment or condition label conveys for this sample: meningococcal conjugate vaccine given as trial control. Vaccinee samples came from UK trials COV001 and COV002, including a single-blind randomized controlled phase 2/3 trial of AZD1222 (ChAdOx1 nCoV-19) in healthy adults. For TCRbeta chain sequencing, PBMC samples from trial participants were taken at day 0 and at day 28 after the second dose.

The rearrangement combines TRBV19 with TRBJ2-7, with 9 bases aligning to TRBD1. The sequencing here drew on peripheral blood, taken on day 0 of MenACWY control vaccination. The sequence came from an adult in good health. The CDR3 protein sequence reads: CASSMLGQGSPEQYF. The nucleotides are TGTGCCAGTAGTATGTTGGGACAGGGTTCTCCCGAGCAGTACTTC.